The clone carrying this T cell receptor (beta chain) was seen at least ten times. This entry belongs to a study of Graves' ophthalmopathy and Graves' hyperthyroidism. Germline-derived CDR1 and CDR2 are DFQATT and SNEGSKA (reference sequence). The CDR3 totals 13 residues. Trimming took off 3 bases at V and 1 base at J, with 9 bases between the two ends. Amplified material comprised TCR beta CDR3 regions derived from RNA transcripts. Amplification began with first-round RT-PCR using HTBI primers, then second-round multiplex PCR was performed. MiXCR was run by TCRdb on the multiplex PCR reads, yielding one entry per CDR3 protein. The table records roughly 500,000 distinct CDR3 sequences, 13% to 15% of them present only once. Other autoimmune diseases, uncontrolled infections, pregnancy and lactation each led to patient exclusion.

The genes are TRBV20-1 and TRBJ2-5; the D gene is possibly TRBD1 (5 bases). The receptor's source is a woman younger than 45 with Graves' ophthalmopathy. Input material: blood. For the CDR3, the DNA is TGCAGTGCTAGGGGGCCTACCCAAGAGACCCAGTACTTC. This sequence encodes CSARGPTQETQYF.